This T cell receptor beta chain is from a study of Ad26.COV2.S vaccination and SARS-CoV-2 variants. Regarding the study as a whole: With respect to non-spike TCR breadth, vaccine and placebo recipients were similar.

This CDR3 is 16 amino acids long. Unmatched junction bases numbered 4, after V lost 0 bases and J lost 3 bases. Germline assignment: CDR1 MGHRA and CDR2 YSYEKL. About this clone itself: What it binds is unknown.

Treatment given: some 20 received Ad26.COV2.S at low or high dose, single or two shots; 5 received placebo; per-sample allocation not given. At day 63 after the first vaccine or placebo injection, samples were drawn. The repertoire was sequenced with immunoSEQ multiplex PCR; TCRdb's copy has only in-frame clones and lacks some. The repertoire consists of some 320,000 clones, with about 86% occurring once and the leading ten covering 1.9%. This specimen was peripheral blood, taken in a trial of Ad26.COV2.S vaccine versus placebo. The source is a person between 18 and 65 years old who received the Ad26.COV2.S COVID-19 vaccine or a placebo. The chain employs TRBV4-1 and TRBJ1-3, with 8 bases fitting TRBD1. CDR3 DNA: TGCGCCAGCAGCCAAGAGACCGGGACAGGTGGAAACACCATATATTTT. Protein: CASSQETGTGGNTIYF.